This TCR beta chain comes out of a study of blood T cell repertoires in COVID-19. Study details: Samples representing acute and convalescent COVID-19 were sourced from the United States, Italy and Spain.

As handled by the study authors: Reference gene primers were amplified, and this amplification served to estimate nucleated cell counts. Sequenced by immunoSEQ multiplex PCR; TCRdb stores in-frame clones only, minus some. The DNA was the basis for D and trimming; V, J and clone size are from that table. Counted here are about 190,000 clones, roughly 90% occurring once; the ten biggest clones make up around 6.6%. This CDR3 is 16 amino acids long. With 1 base clipped from V and 0 bases from J, the junction kept 5 bases outside the gene matches. The germline gives CDR1 SEHNR, CDR2 FQNEAQ (reference sequence).

The chain links TRBV7-9 to TRBJ2-7; 8 positions match TRBD1. Sequencing input: peripheral blood. The receptor comes from a middle-aged man with acute or convalescent COVID-19. The CDR3 loop is CASSLGGTGSSYEQYF. CDR3 in DNA: TGTGCCAGCAGCTTAGGCGGGACAGGAAGCTCCTACGAGCAGTACTTC.